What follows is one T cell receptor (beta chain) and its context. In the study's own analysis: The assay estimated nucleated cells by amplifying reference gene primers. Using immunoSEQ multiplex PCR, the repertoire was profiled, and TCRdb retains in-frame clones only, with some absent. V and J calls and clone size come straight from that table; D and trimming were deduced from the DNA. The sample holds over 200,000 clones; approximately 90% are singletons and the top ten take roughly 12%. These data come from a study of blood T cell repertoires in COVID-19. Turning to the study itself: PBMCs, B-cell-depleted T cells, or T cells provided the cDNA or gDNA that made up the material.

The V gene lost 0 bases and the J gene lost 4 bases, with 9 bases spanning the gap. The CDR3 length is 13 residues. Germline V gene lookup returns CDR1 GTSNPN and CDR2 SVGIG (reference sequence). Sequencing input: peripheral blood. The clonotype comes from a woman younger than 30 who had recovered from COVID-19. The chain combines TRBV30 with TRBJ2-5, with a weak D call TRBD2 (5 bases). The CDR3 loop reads CAWSVGSGETQYF. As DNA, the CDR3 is TGTGCCTGGAGTGTGGGAAGCGGAGAGACCCAGTACTTC.